These T cell receptor beta chains were read from a single sample in a study of tumor and adjacent non-tumor tissue in lung cancer. A single record per CDR3 protein comes from TCRdb applying MiXCR to the multiplex PCR reads. Here the sample spans 90,000 to 100,000 distinct CDR3 sequences, 75% to 85% being singletons. The material sequenced was distant non-tumor lung tissue. The receptors derive from a man in his 60s with small cell lung cancer. CDR3s include the opening cysteine and the closing phenylalanine or tryptophan. The D gene is left open where the match is weak. Expanded clones are given a class, and other clones once, few, many or no size at all.

clone size: -; J gene: TRBJ2-1; D gene: TRBD2; V gene: TRBV5-4; CDR3 protein: CVSSFLAGGSNEQFF; CDR3 DNA: TGTGTCAGCAGCTTTCTAGCGGGAGGGAGCAATGAGCAGTTCTTC
clone size: -; J gene: TRBJ1-1; D gene: TRBD1; V gene: TRBV7-9; CDR3 protein: CASIIWDRGFLESFF; CDR3 DNA: TGTGCCAGCATCATATGGGACAGGGGGTTTCTCGAATCTTTCTTT
clone size: -; J gene: TRBJ2-1; D gene: TRBD2; V gene: TRBV20-1; CDR3 protein: CTANLAGGPNEQFF; CDR3 DNA: TGCACTGCAAACCTAGCGGGAGGGCCTAATGAGCAGTTCTTC
clone size: -; J gene: TRBJ2-3; D gene: TRBD2; V gene: TRBV10-2; CDR3 protein: CASSESGLAGCGANTQYF; CDR3 DNA: TGCGCCAGCAGTGAGTCAGGTCTAGCGGGATGTGGAGCAAATACGCAGTATTTT
clone size: -; J gene: TRBJ2-1; D gene: -; V gene: TRBV4-1; CDR3 protein: CASSQDFTVEEQLF; CDR3 DNA: TGCGCCAGCAGCCAAGACTTTACCGTCGAGGAGCAGTTATTC
clone size: -; J gene: TRBJ1-5; D gene: -; V gene: TRBV6-6; CDR3 protein: CSIRLYSNQPQHF; CDR3 DNA: TGTTCCATCAGACTATATAGCAATCAGCCCCAGCATTTT
clone size: -; J gene: TRBJ1-6; D gene: -; V gene: TRBV20-1; CDR3 protein: CSAQNPDFGGNSPLHF; CDR3 DNA: TGCAGTGCCCAGAACCCCGACTTCGGGGGTAATTCACCCCTCCACTTT
clone size: -; J gene: TRBJ2-2; D gene: -; V gene: TRBV6-5; CDR3 protein: CASTTGISKTGELFF; CDR3 DNA: TGTGCCAGCACAACAGGAATATCGAAGACCGGGGAGCTGTTTTTT
clone size: -; J gene: TRBJ1-2; D gene: -; V gene: TRBV12-3/TRBV12-4; CDR3 protein: CASSLGGGEWDYTF; CDR3 DNA: TGTGCCAGCAGTTTAGGGGGGGGGGAGTGGGACTATACCTTC
clone size: -; J gene: TRBJ2-3; D gene: TRBD2; V gene: TRBV29-1; CDR3 protein: CSVGRASGVKDTQYF; CDR3 DNA: TGCAGCGTTGGGAGGGCTAGCGGAGTGAAGGATACGCAGTATTTT
clone size: -; J gene: TRBJ2-5; D gene: -; V gene: TRBV6-6; CDR3 protein: CASSSLPAARGTQYF; CDR3 DNA: TGTGCCAGCAGTTCCCTACCGGCGGCTAGGGGGACCCAGTACTTC
clone size: -; J gene: TRBJ2-1; D gene: -; V gene: TRBV29-1; CDR3 protein: CSGTPMRAYYNEQFF; CDR3 DNA: TGCAGCGGGACCCCGATGCGGGCGTATTACAATGAGCAGTTCTTC
clone size: -; J gene: TRBJ2-1; D gene: -; V gene: TRBV20-1; CDR3 protein: CSAQARLTHSYNEQFF; CDR3 DNA: TGCAGCGCGCAGGCGCGACTAACGCATTCCTACAATGAGCAGTTCTTC
clone size: many; J gene: TRBJ2-3; D gene: TRBD2; V gene: TRBV10-1; CDR3 protein: CASSEAGRTPDTQYF; CDR3 DNA: TGCGCCAGCAGTGAAGCCGGGAGGACCCCAGATACGCAGTATTTT
clone size: -; J gene: TRBJ2-7; D gene: -; V gene: TRBV6-5; CDR3 protein: CASSFGLATKQYF; CDR3 DNA: TGTGCCAGCAGTTTTGGACTGGCGACCAAGCAGTACTTC
clone size: -; J gene: TRBJ2-7; D gene: -; V gene: TRBV4-1; CDR3 protein: CASNQTLSQVEAYF; CDR3 DNA: TGCGCCAGCAACCAAACTCTATCGCAGGTCGAAGCGTACTTC
clone size: once; J gene: TRBJ2-1; D gene: -; V gene: TRBV11-2; CDR3 protein: CAISFVGSAEQFF; CDR3 DNA: TGTGCCATCAGCTTTGTTGGTAGCGCCGAGCAGTTCTTT
clone size: -; J gene: TRBJ2-3; D gene: TRBD2; V gene: TRBV12-3/TRBV12-4; CDR3 protein: CASSLRLVAGTLDTQYF; CDR3 DNA: TGTGCCAGCAGTTTAAGACTGGTAGCGGGAACATTAGATACGCAGTATTTT
clone size: -; J gene: TRBJ2-6; D gene: -; V gene: TRBV29-1; CDR3 protein: CSVGENSGVNVLSF; CDR3 DNA: TGCAGCGTCGGCGAAAACTCTGGGGTCAACGTCCTGTCTTTC
clone size: -; J gene: TRBJ2-2; D gene: TRBD2; V gene: TRBV6-6; CDR3 protein: CASIYREGRGELFF; CDR3 DNA: TGTGCCAGCATTTACCGGGAGGGACGTGGGGAGCTGTTCTTT
clone size: -; J gene: TRBJ1-3; D gene: -; V gene: TRBV5-4; CDR3 protein: CARGRGHSEGNTIYF; CDR3 DNA: TGTGCCAGGGGCCGAGGACACTCCGAGGGAAACACCATATATTTT
clone size: -; J gene: TRBJ2-1; D gene: -; V gene: TRBV6-5; CDR3 protein: CANSCSGGVGNEQFF; CDR3 DNA: TGTGCCAACAGTTGTTCTGGGGGAGTGGGTAATGAGCAGTTCTTC
clone size: -; J gene: TRBJ2-5; D gene: -; V gene: TRBV10-2; CDR3 protein: CASSGADQETQLF; CDR3 DNA: TGCGCCAGCAGCGGGGCGGATCAAGAGACCCAGCTCTTC
clone size: few; J gene: TRBJ2-5; D gene: -; V gene: TRBV28; CDR3 protein: CASSPNRRGKETQYF; CDR3 DNA: TGTGCCAGTAGTCCAAATAGAAGGGGCAAAGAGACCCAGTACTTC
clone size: -; J gene: TRBJ1-4; D gene: -; V gene: TRBV6-1; CDR3 protein: CAISDPPRGLGEKLFF; CDR3 DNA: TGTGCCATCAGTGATCCCCCAAGGGGCCTCGGGGAAAAACTGTTTTTT
clone size: many; J gene: TRBJ1-5; D gene: -; V gene: TRBV10-3; CDR3 protein: CATKSSNQPQHF; CDR3 DNA: TGTGCCACCAAGTCTAGCAATCAGCCCCAGCATTTT